The 18 T cell receptor beta chains below all came from one sample that was sequenced in a study of Tregs in tolerant kidney transplant recipients. Related graft donors supplied nonmyeloablative bone marrow transplants, and mixed chimerism was transient. Sequencing was performed with immunoSEQ multiplex PCR; in TCRdb, only in-frame clones are kept and a portion is missing. The table records some 47,000 clones, roughly 87% of them present only once. This specimen consisted of CD8+ T cells from blood (PBMCs), obtained 12 months after the transplant. The receptors were sampled from a human patient who received a combined kidney and bone marrow transplant. Some T cells here may be from the graft donor.

The gene calls are TRBV4-3 and TRBJ2-2, with a weak D call TRBD1 (5 bases). This CDR3 is 16 amino acids long. CDR1 is LGHNA and CDR2 is YSLEER in the germline V gene. Trimming stripped 0 bases from V and 6 bases from J, with 14 bases between. CDR3 in amino acids: CASSQDHLTAPGELFF. The CDR3 bases are TGCGCCAGCAGCCAAGATCATTTGACAGCCCCCGGGGAGCTGTTTTTT.

The rearrangement uses TRBV6-5 and TRBJ2-7, with 7 bases matching TRBD1. This CDR3 comprises 15 residues. V dropped 0 bases and J dropped 2; count of bases not matched to a gene: 4. Germline-derived CDR1 and CDR2 are MNHEY and SVGAGI. CDR3 region: CASSYSFQGAYEQYF. The DNA for the CDR3 is TGTGCCAGCAGTTACTCGTTCCAGGGGGCCTACGAGCAGTACTTC.

For this clone: A junction boundary mismatches the germline segment, possibly from a read error. The sample holds other DNA sequences that translate to the same CDR3. V usage is TRBV7-6 and J usage is TRBJ2-7; TRBD2 matches at 10 bases. The CDR3 is 13 amino acids. CDR1 is SGHVS and CDR2 is FNYEAQ in the germline V gene. CDR3 in amino acids: CASSSSGGYEQYF. CDR3 nucleotide sequence: TGTGCCAGCAGCTCTAGCGGGGGCTACGAGCAATACTTC.

The chain carries TRBV9 and TRBJ2-7; D is perhaps TRBD2 (7 bases). The CDR3 extends over 15 amino acids. V shed 4 bases and J shed 6 bases, with 20 bases lying between them. Germline V CDR1 and CDR2: SGDLS, YYNGEE. CDR3 nucleotide sequence: TGTGCCAGCAGCTCGAGGGGGGGTTCTACTATCGAGCAGTACTTC. This sequence encodes CASSSRGGSTIEQYF.

The table lists this clone with a count of one. J is TRBJ2-7 and V is TRBV4-1, with 10 bases identical to TRBD2. Germline CDR1 is MGHRA and CDR2 is YSYEKL. CDR3 length equals 16 residues. The trim removed 2 bases at V and 2 bases at J, leaving 6 bases unmatched. The CDR3 DNA reads TGCGCCAGCAGCCAAAAAGGACTAGCGGAGACCTACGAGCAGTACTTC. It codes for CASSQKGLAETYEQYF.

The V and J genes are TRBV27 and TRBJ2-7; perhaps TRBD1 as D (5 bases). Looked up from germline, CDR1 is MNHEY and CDR2 is SMNVEV (reference sequence). Trimming took 2 bases from V and 3 from J, leaving 11 bases between them. This CDR3 is built from 14 residues. CDR3 loop: CASSLTGYNYEQYF. For the CDR3, the DNA is TGTGCCAGCAGTTTAACAGGCTACAACTACGAGCAGTACTTC.

V is TRBV19 and J is TRBJ1-4; 11 bases are a match to TRBD1. V dropped 10 bases and J dropped 8; count of bases not matched to a gene: 15. The CDR3 spans 16 residues. Germline values: CDR1 LNHDA, CDR2 SQIVND (reference sequence). The CDR3 DNA reads TGTGCCACCAACTCCCCGGACAGGGGGCAAGGGGAAAAACTGTTTTTT. This codes for CATNSPDRGQGEKLFF.

This clone has only a few counts. This chain connects TRBV11-1 to TRBJ2-1, with 7 bases identical to TRBD2. CDR1 SGHAT and CDR2 FQDESV come from the germline V gene (reference sequence). V was pared by 1 base and J by 4 bases, with 1 base of the junction left unmatched. The CDR3 runs 14 residues. CDR3 DNA: TGTGCCAGCAGCTTAGAACTAGCGTACAATGAGCAGTTCTTC. This gives the protein CASSLELAYNEQFF.

This clone was observed once. The gene calls are TRBV11-2 and TRBJ2-3, with D hard to call. The CDR3 runs 14 residues. Deletions cut 5 bases from V and 4 bases from J, with 13 bases between. Germline CDR1 reads SGHAT; CDR2 reads FQNNGV. CDR3 region: CASSIYSGADTQYF. CDR3 coding DNA: TGTGCCAGCAGCATTTACTCCGGTGCAGATACGCAGTATTTT.

The chain combines TRBV6-5 with TRBJ1-1, with 7 nucleotides matching TRBD1. The CDR3 runs to 14 residues. Trimming cost V 0 bases and J 7 bases; bases outside gene matches: 5. Germline CDR1 is MNHEY and CDR2 is SVGAGI. CDR3 DNA: TGTGCCAGCAGTTACTCGGGGGACAGTAATGAAGCTTTCTTT. Its translation: CASSYSGDSNEAFF.

The DNA for the CDR3 is TGTGCCAGCAGCCAAGGGGCCTGGACAGGGTTGGTCTATGGCTACACCTTC. It yields the protein CASSQGAWTGLVYGYTF. The chain has TRBV14 and TRBJ1-2; 8 bases are shared with TRBD1. Germline CDR1 and CDR2: SGHDN and FVKESK. V lost 1 base and J lost 4; bases outside the gene matches: 11. This CDR3 has 17 amino acids.

The chain carries TRBV28 and TRBJ2-3, with D possibly matching TRBD2 (6 bases). The CDR3 has 17 residues. The ends were cut back, 6 bases at V and 0 bases at J, with 19 bases in the middle. Germline CDR1 is MDHEN and CDR2 is SYDVKM. The CDR3 region has the DNA TGTGCCAGCAGCCCCTCCGGGACTCCTGTTAGCACAGATACGCAGTATTTT. Residues: CASSPSGTPVSTDTQYF.

This clone was picked up one time. The chain recombines TRBV2 with TRBJ2-1; TRBD2 aligns across 12 bases. Losses at the gene ends were 1 base for V and 4 bases for J; bases not matched to a gene: 2. Germline CDR1 is SNHLY and CDR2 is FYNNEI. This CDR3 has 16 amino acids. CDR3 nucleotide sequence: TGTGCCAGCAGTGAAGGACTAGCGGGGGAGTACAATGAGCAGTTCTTC. This sequence encodes CASSEGLAGEYNEQFF.

V gene TRBV7-6 combines with J gene TRBJ2-7; 9 nucleotides match TRBD1. The V gene end was trimmed by 3 bases and the J gene end by 3 bases; junction bases not matched to a gene: 3. The germline CDR1 and CDR2 sequences are SGHVS and FNYEAQ. This CDR3 comprises 14 residues. CDR3 DNA sequence: TGTGCCAGCAGCTTGGGGGACAGGGACTACGAGCAGTACTTC. This translates into CASSLGDRDYEQYF.

The chain recombines TRBV7-8 with TRBJ1-1; no firm D call. V dropped 0 bases and J dropped 10 bases, with 9 bases sitting between them. The CDR3 has 12 amino acids. The germline V gene has CDR1 SGHVS and CDR2 FQNEAQ. The CDR3 nucleotides read TGTGCCAGCAGCTTAGCGGAGGGTGGAGCTTTCTTT. This translates into CASSLAEGGAFF.

CDR3 DNA: TGTGCCAGCAGTTTCCTCCATTCGGACAGGGGGATACAGCCCCAGCATTTT. This translates into CASSFLHSDRGIQPQHF. The rearrangement links TRBV27 to TRBJ1-5; 10 bases align to TRBD1. CDR3 length equals 17 residues. Losses at the gene ends were 3 bases for V and 7 bases for J; bases not matched to a gene: 12. The germline gives CDR1 MNHEY, CDR2 SMNVEV (reference sequence).

This chain links TRBV4-2 with TRBJ1-2; D is unresolved. The CDR3 loop spans 15 amino acids. CDR1 and CDR2 from the germline V gene are LGHNA and YNFKEQ. V was pared by 4 bases and J by 3 bases, with 15 bases between. As DNA, the CDR3 is TGTGCCAGCAGCCCACCTAGGGAGGATCACTATGGCTACACCTTC. Its translation: CASSPPREDHYGYTF.

The chain is built from TRBV7-9 and TRBJ2-7; D gene ambiguous. Germline CDR1 is SEHNR and CDR2 is FQNEAQ (reference sequence). V was trimmed by 5 bases and J by 5 bases, leaving 16 bases between them. This CDR3 has 14 residues. DNA for the CDR3: TGTGCCAGCAGCCACCGCTTGCGTCTGAACGAGCAGTACTTC. Amino acid sequence: CASSHRLRLNEQYF. The variable domain in full, completed from reference TRBV7-9 and TRBJ2-7, reads DTGVSQNPRHKITKRGQNVTFRCDPISEHNRLYWYRQTLGQGPEFLTYFQNEAQLEKSRLLSDRFSAERPKGSFSTLEIQRTEQGDSAMYLCASSHRLRLNEQYFGPGTRLTVT.